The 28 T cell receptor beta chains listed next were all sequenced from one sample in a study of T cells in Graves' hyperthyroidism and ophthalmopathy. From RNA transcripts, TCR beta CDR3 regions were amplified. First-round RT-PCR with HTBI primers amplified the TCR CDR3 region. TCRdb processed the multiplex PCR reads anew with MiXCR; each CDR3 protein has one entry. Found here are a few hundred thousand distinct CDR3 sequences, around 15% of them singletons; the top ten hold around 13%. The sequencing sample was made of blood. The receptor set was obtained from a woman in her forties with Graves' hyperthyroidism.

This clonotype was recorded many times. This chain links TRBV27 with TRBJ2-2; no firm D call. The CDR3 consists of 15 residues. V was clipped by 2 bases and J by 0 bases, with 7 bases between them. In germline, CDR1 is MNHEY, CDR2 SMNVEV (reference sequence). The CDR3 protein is CASSLVAANTGELFF. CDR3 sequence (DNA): TGTGCCAGCAGTTTAGTGGCCGCGAACACCGGGGAGCTGTTTTTT.

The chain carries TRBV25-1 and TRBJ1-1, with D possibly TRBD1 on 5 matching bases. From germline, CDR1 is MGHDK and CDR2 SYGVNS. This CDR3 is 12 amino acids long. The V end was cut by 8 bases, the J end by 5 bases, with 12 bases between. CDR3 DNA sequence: TGTGCCAGCGGGACGGTGGGAACTGAAGCTTTCTTT. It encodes CASGTVGTEAFF.

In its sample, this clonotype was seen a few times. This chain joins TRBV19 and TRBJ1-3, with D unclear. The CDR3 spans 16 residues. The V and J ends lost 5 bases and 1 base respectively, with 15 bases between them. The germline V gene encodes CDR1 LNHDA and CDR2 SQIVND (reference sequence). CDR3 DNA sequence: TGTGCCAGTAGTTCCCCGGTGGACGGGTCTGGAAACACCATATATTTT. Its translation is CASSSPVDGSGNTIYF.

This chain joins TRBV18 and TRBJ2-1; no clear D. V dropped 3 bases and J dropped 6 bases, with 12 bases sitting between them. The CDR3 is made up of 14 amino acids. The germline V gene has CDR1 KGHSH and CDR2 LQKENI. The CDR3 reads CASSPVGPPNEQFF. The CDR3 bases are TGTGCCAGCTCACCGGTTGGCCCCCCCAATGAGCAGTTCTTC.

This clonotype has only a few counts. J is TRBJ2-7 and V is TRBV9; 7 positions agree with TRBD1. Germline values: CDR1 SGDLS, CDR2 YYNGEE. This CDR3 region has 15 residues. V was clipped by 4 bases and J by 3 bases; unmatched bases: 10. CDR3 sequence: CASSKDRATIYEQYF. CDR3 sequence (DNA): TGTGCCAGCAGCAAAGACAGGGCTACGATCTACGAGCAGTACTTC.

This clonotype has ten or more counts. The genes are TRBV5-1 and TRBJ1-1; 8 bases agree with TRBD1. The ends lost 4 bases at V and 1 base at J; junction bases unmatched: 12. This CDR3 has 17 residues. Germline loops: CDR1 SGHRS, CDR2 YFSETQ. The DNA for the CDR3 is TGCGCCAGCAGCCTGGCCGGGACAGGAGACCCGAACACTGAAGCTTTCTTT. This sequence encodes CASSLAGTGDPNTEAFF.

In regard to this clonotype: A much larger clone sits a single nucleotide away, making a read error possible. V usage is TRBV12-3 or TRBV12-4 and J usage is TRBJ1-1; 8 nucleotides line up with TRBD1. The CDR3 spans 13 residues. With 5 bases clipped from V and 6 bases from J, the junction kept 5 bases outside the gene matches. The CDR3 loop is CASSQTGAAEAFF. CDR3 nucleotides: TGTGCCAGCAGTCAGACAGGGGCCGCTGAAGCTTTCTTT.

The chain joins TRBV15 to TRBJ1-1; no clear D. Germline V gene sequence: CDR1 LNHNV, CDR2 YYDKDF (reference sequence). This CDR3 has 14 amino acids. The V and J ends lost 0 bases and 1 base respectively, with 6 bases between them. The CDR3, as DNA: TGTGCCACCAGCAGAGATCTGGCGAACACTGAAGCTTTCTTT. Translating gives CATSRDLANTEAFF. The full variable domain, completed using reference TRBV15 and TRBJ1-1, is DAMVIQNPRYQVTQFGKPVTLSCSQTLNHNVMYWYQQKSSQAPKLLFHYYDKDFNNEADTPDNFQSRRPNTSFCFLDIRSPGLGDTAMYLCATSRDLANTEAFFGQGTRLTVV.

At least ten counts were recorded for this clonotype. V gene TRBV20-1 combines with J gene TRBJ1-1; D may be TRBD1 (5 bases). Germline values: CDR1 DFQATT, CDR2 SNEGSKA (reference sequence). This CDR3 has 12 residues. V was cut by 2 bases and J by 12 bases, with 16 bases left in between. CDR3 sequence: CSARPPTEGTFF. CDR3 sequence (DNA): TGCAGTGCTAGACCACCGACAGAAGGAACTTTCTTT.

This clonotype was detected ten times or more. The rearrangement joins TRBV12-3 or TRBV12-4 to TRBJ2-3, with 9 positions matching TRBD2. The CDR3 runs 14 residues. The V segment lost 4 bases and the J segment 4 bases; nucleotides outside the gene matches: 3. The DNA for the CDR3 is TGTGCCAGCAGTTCACGGACTAGCGCAGATACGCAGTATTTT. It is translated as CASSSRTSADTQYF.

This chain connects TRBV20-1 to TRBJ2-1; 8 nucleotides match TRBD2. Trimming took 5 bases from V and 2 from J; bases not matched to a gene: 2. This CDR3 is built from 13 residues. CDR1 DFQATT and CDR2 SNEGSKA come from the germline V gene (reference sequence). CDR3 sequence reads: CSALAGPYNEQFF. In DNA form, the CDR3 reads TGCAGTGCTTTAGCGGGACCCTACAATGAGCAGTTCTTC.

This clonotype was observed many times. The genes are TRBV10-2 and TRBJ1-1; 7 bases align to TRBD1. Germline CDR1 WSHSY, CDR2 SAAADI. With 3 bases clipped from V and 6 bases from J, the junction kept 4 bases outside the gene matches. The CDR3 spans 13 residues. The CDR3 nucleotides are TGCGCCAGCAGTGATGACAGGGACGCTGAAGCTTTCTTT. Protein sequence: CASSDDRDAEAFF.

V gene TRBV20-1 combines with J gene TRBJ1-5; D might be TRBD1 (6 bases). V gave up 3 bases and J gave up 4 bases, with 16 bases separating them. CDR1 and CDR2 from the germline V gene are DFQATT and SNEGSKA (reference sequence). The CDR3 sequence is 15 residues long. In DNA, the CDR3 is TGCAGTGCTAGCGATTCCGGGGACACTAATCAGCCCCAGCATTTT. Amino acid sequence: CSASDSGDTNQPQHF.

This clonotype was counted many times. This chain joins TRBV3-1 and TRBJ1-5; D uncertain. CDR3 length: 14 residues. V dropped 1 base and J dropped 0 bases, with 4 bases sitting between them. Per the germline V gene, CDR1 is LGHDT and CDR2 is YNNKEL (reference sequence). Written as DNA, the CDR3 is TGTGCCAGCAGCCAAGCTGGTAGCAATCAGCCCCAGCATTTT. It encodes CASSQAGSNQPQHF.

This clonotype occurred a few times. This CDR3 reads CASSIGLKLNNEQFF. The CDR3 bases are TGTGCCAGTAGTATAGGGCTAAAACTAAACAATGAGCAGTTCTTC. V and J are TRBV19 and TRBJ2-1; the D is unclear. This CDR3 spans 15 amino acids. Germline CDR1 LNHDA, CDR2 SQIVND (reference sequence). V lost 1 base and J 5 bases, leaving 12 bases between the germline ends. The variable domain in full, with the rest retrieved from reference TRBV19 and TRBJ2-1, is DGGITQSPKYLFRKEGQNVTLSCEQNLNHDAMYWYRQDPGQGLRLIYYSQIVNDFQKGDIAEGYSVSREKKESFPLTVTSAQKNPTAFYLCASSIGLKLNNEQFFGPGTRLTVL.

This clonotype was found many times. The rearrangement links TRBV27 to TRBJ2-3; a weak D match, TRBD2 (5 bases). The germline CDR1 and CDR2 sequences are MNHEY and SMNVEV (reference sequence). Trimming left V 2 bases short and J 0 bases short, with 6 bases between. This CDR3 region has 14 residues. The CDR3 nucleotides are TGTGCCAGCAGTTTAAGGACTAGCACAGATACGCAGTATTTT. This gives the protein CASSLRTSTDTQYF.

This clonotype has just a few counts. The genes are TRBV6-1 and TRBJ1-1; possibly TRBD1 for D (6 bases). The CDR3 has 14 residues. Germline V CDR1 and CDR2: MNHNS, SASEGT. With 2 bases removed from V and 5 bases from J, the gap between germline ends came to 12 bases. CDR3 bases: TGTGCCAGCAGTGAAAGCCGGGGGGCGACTGAAGCTTTCTTT. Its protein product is CASSESRGATEAFF.

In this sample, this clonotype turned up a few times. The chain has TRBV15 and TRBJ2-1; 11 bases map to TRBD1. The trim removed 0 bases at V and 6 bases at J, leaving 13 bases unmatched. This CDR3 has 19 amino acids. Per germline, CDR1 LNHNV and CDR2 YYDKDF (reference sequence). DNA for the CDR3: TGTGCCACCAGCAGAGAAAGTACTTTGGGACAGGGGGGGGGCAATGAGCAGTTCTTC. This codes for CATSRESTLGQGGGNEQFF.

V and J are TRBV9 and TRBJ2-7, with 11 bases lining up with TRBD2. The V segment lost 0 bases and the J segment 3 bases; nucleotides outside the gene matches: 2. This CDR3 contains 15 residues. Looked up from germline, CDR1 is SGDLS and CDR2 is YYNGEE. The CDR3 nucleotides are TGTGCCAGCAGCGTAGGGCTAGCGGGAGGCTACGAGCAGTACTTC. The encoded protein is CASSVGLAGGYEQYF.

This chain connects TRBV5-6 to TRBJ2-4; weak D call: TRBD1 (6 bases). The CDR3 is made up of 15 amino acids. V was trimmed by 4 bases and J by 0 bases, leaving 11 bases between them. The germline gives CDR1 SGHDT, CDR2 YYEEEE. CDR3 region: CASSLTGPAKNIQYF. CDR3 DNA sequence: TGTGCCAGCAGCCTGACAGGACCAGCCAAAAACATTCAGTACTTC.

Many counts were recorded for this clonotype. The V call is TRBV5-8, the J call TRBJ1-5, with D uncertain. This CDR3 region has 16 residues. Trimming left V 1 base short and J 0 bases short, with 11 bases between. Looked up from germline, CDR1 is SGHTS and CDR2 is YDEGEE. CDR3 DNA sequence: TGTGCCAGCAGCTTGACAGACTTATTTAGCAATCAGCCCCAGCATTTT. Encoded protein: CASSLTDLFSNQPQHF.

The DNA of the CDR3 is TGCGCCAGCAGCCCAATGGGGGCTGGGGCCAACGTCCTGACTTTC. This encodes CASSPMGAGANVLTF. This rearrangement joins TRBV5-1 to TRBJ2-6; tentatively, D is TRBD1 or TRBD2 (5 bases each). Germline V gene data show CDR1 as SGHRS and CDR2 as YFSETQ. The CDR3 has 15 amino acids. Trimming cost V 4 bases and J 2 bases, with 10 bases left between them.

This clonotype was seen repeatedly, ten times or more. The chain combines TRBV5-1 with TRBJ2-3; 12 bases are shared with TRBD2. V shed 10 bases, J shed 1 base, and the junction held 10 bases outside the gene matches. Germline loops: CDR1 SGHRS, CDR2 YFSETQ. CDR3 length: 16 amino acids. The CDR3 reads CAGSASGRAGTDTQYF. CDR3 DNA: TGCGCCGGATCGGCTAGCGGGAGGGCCGGCACAGATACGCAGTATTTT.

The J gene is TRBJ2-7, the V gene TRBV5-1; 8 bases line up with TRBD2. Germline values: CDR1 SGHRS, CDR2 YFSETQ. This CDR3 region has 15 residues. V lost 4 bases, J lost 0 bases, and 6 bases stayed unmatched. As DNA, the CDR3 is TGCGCCAGCAGCAAGACTAGCGACAGCTCCTACGAGCAGTACTTC. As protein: CASSKTSDSSYEQYF.

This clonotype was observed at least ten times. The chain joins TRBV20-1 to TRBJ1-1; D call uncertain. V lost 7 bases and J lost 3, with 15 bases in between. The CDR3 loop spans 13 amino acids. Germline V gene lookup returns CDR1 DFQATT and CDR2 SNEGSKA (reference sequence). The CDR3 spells CSVLELLDTEAFF. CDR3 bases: TGCAGTGTTCTTGAATTGTTGGACACTGAAGCTTTCTTT.

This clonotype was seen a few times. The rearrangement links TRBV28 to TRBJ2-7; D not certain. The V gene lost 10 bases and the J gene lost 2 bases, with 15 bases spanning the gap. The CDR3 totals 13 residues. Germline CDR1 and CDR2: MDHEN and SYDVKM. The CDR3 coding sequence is TGTGCCACCCAAGGAGACGGAGCCTACGAGCAGTACTTC. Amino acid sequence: CATQGDGAYEQYF.

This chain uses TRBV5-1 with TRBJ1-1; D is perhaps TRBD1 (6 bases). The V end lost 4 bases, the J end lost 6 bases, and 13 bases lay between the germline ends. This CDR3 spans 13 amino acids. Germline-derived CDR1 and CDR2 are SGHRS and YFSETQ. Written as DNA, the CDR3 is TGCGCCAGCAGCCCGATGGACAGCGCTGAAGCTTTCTTT. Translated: CASSPMDSAEAFF.

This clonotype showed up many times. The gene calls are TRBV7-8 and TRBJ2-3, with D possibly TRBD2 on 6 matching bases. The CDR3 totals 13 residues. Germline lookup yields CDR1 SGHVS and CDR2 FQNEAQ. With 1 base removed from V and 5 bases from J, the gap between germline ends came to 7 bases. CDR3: CASSLERVDTQYF. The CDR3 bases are TGTGCCAGCAGCTTAGAGCGGGTAGATACGCAGTATTTT.